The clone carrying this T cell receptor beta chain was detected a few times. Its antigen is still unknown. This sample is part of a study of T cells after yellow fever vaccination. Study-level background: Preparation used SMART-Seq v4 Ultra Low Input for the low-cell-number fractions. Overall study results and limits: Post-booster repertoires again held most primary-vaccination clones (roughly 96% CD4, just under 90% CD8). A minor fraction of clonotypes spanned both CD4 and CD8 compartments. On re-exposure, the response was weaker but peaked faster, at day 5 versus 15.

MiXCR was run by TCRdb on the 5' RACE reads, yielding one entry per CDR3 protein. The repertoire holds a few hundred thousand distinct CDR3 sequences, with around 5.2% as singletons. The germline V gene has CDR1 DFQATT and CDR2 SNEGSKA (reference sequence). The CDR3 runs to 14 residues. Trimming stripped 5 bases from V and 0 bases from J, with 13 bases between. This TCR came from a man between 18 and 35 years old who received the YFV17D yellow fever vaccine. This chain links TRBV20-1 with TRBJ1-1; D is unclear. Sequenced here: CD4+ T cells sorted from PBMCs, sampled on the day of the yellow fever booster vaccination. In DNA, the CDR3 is TGCAGTGCTCAGGAGTGGCGGTTGAACACTGAAGCTTTCTTT. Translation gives CSAQEWRLNTEAFF.